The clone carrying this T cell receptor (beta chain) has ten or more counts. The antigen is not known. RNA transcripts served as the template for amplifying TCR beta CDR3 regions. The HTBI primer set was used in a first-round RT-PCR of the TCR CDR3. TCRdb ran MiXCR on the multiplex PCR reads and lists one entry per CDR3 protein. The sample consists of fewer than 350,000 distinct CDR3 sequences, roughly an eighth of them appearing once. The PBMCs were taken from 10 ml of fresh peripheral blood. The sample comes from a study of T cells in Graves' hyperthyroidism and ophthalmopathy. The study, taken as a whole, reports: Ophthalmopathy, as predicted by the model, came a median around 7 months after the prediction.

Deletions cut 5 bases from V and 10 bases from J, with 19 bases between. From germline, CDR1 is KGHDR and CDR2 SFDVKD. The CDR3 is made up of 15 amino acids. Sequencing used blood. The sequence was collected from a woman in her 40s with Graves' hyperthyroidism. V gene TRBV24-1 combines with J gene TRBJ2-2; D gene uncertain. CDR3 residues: CATSGADLPVEELFF. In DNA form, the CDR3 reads TGTGCCACCAGTGGGGCGGATCTACCGGTAGAGGAGCTGTTTTTT.